Sequencing of this T cell receptor beta chain was carried out in a study of blood T cell repertoires in COVID-19. Across the study: The cDNA or gDNA used as material had been derived from T cells, B-cell-depleted T cells, or PBMCs.

Source study methods: It was from reference gene primer amplification that nucleated cell counts were estimated. TCRdb's copy holds only in-frame clones and misses some; the assay was immunoSEQ multiplex PCR. V and J calls and clone size come straight from that table; D and trimming were deduced from the DNA. The table shows 200,000 to 250,000 clones, with 80% to 90% occurring only once. Grouping used clinical history reported by participants in a survey and questionnaire. All recovered Cohort 3 donors got two negative PCRs, got clearance, or saw symptom resolution. The CDR3 length is 15 residues. The germline V gene has CDR1 SSHAT and CDR2 FNYEAQ (reference sequence). With 5 bases clipped from V and 6 bases from J, the junction kept 6 bases outside the gene matches.

The receptor was derived from a man in his forties or fifties who had recovered from COVID-19. Sequencing was carried out using PBMCs or T cells enriched from blood (not recorded which). The V and J genes are TRBV7-7 and TRBJ2-5; 13 nucleotides match TRBD2. CDR3 sequence reads: CASSPTSGRGKTQYF. In DNA, the CDR3 is TGTGCCAGCAGCCCAACTAGCGGGAGGGGTAAGACCCAGTACTTC. The variable domain in full, with the rest retrieved from reference TRBV7-7 and TRBJ2-5, is GAGVSQSPRYKVTKRGQDVTLRCDPISSHATLYWYQQALGQGPEFLTYFNYEAQPDKSGLPSDRFSAERPEGSISTLTIQRTEQRDSAMYRCASSPTSGRGKTQYFGPGTRLLVL.